This TCR beta chain was sequenced during a study of blood T cell repertoires in COVID-19. Study information: Researchers got acute and convalescent COVID-19 samples from the United States, Italy and Spain. PBMCs, B-cell-depleted T cells, or T cells provided the cDNA or gDNA that made up the material.

The age range of participants was about 18 to 100 years, with residence in about 25 US areas. Participant reports of clinical history set cohort assignment. Germline V gene sequence: CDR1 SEHNR, CDR2 FQNEAQ (reference sequence). The CDR3 runs to 15 residues. With 1 base removed from V and 3 bases from J, the gap between germline ends came to 10 bases. The data were produced by immunoSEQ multiplex PCR, yet TCRdb's version contains in-frame clones alone and is incomplete. This table holds hundreds of thousands of clones, 70% to 90% found once. This clone was detected once. The sequence derives from a man between 18 and 35 years old who had recovered from COVID-19. This chain links TRBV7-9 with TRBJ1-5; D remains unclear. Sequencing input: PBMCs or T cells enriched from blood (not recorded which). The DNA of the CDR3 is TGTGCCAGCAGCTTAGGCGGCCCTACCAATCAGCCCCAGCATTTT. This sequence encodes CASSLGGPTNQPQHF.